Listed here are 23 T cell receptor beta chains from one sample, sequenced in a study of T cell responses to AZD1222 COVID-19 vaccine. Method: immunoSEQ multiplex PCR; TCRdb's copy keeps in-frame clones and lacks some. Here the sample spans roughly 100,000 clones, about nine tenths being singletons. The material sequenced was peripheral blood, taken on day 0 of AZD1222 vaccination. The origin of the receptors is an adult in good health.

The V gene is TRBV5-4, the J gene TRBJ2-7; 8 nucleotides agree with TRBD1. J gave up 2 bases and V 3 bases, and 7 bases lay outside the gene matches. CDR1 is SGHNT and CDR2 is YYREEE in the germline V gene (reference sequence). The CDR3 is 15 residues long. The DNA for the CDR3 is TGTGCCAGCAGCTCCATCGGACAGGGAGCCTACGAGCAGTACTTC. Protein product: CASSSIGQGAYEQYF.

The rearrangement uses TRBV7-8 and TRBJ1-1; D is ambiguous. Germline CDR1 reads SGHVS; CDR2 reads FQNEAQ. This CDR3 region has 14 residues. V lost 1 base and J lost 5, with 11 bases in between. CDR3 amino acids: CASSLGNPGTEAFF. CDR3 sequence (DNA): TGTGCCAGCAGCTTAGGGAACCCCGGGACTGAAGCTTTCTTT.

This clone has only one observation. The CDR3 is CASSYGPGDEAFF. Here the CDR3 DNA reads TGTGCCAGCAGTTACGGTCCGGGGGATGAAGCTTTCTTT. The gene calls are TRBV6-5 and TRBJ1-1; a possible D gene is TRBD1 (5 bases). CDR1 is MNHEY, CDR2 SVGAGI, per germline. V gave up 2 bases and J gave up 7 bases, with 11 bases separating them. The CDR3 length is 13 residues.

The V and J genes are TRBV19 and TRBJ2-7; no reliable D call. V lost 4 bases and J lost 4, with 17 bases in between. This CDR3 spans 15 amino acids. In germline, CDR1 is LNHDA, CDR2 SQIVND (reference sequence). The chain's CDR3 is CASSKDGRAPYEQYF. The CDR3 bases are TGTGCCAGTAGTAAGGACGGACGGGCACCGTACGAGCAGTACTTC.

The rearrangement uses TRBV7-3 and TRBJ2-1; 10 bases are shared with TRBD1. CDR1 is SGHTA, CDR2 FQGTGA, per germline. There are 13 residues in the CDR3. The trim removed 4 bases at V and 9 bases at J, leaving 3 bases unmatched. As DNA, the CDR3 is TGTGCCAGCAGCTCGGGACAGGGGTTTGAGCAGTTCTTC. Translating it yields CASSSGQGFEQFF.

The J gene is TRBJ1-2, the V gene TRBV18; no reliable D call. CDR3 length equals 18 residues. Deletions cut 4 bases from V and 3 bases from J, with 24 bases between. Germline loops: CDR1 KGHSH, CDR2 LQKENI. CDR3 residues: CASSRLFTNSDEDYGYTF. CDR3 nucleotide sequence: TGTGCCAGCTCACGACTTTTTACAAATAGCGACGAAGACTATGGCTACACCTTC.

V is TRBV7-9 and J is TRBJ1-1; D is uncertain. The germline gives CDR1 SEHNR, CDR2 FQNEAQ (reference sequence). V was cut by 5 bases and J by 11 bases, with 15 bases left in between. The CDR3 extends over 12 amino acids. The DNA of the CDR3 is TGTGCCAGCAGCCCGGACCCCCCGGGGGCTTTCTTT. Encoded protein: CASSPDPPGAFF.

This sequence joins TRBV4-1 and TRBJ2-5, with TRBD2 identical over 9 bases. This CDR3 region has 16 residues. V gave up 1 base and J gave up 5 bases; unmatched junction bases: 8. Germline V gives CDR1 MGHRA, CDR2 YSYEKL. The DNA for the CDR3 is TGCGCCAGCAGCCAAGTAGGCGGGGGGGCCCGGGAGACCCAGTACTTC. Translating gives CASSQVGGGARETQYF.

This clone is a singleton in its sample. This rearrangement joins TRBV7-2 to TRBJ2-7, with D unresolved. CDR3 size: 16 residues. Germline V gives CDR1 SGHTA, CDR2 FQGNSA. V was clipped by 5 bases and J by 1 base, with 18 bases between them. CDR3 coding DNA: TGTGCCAGCAGCAGCTTTGACGGTGCTACATCCTACGAGCAGTACTTC. Translation gives CASSSFDGATSYEQYF.

J is TRBJ2-1 and V is TRBV6-5, with D unclear. Germline V lookup: CDR1 MNHEY, CDR2 SVGAGI. The length of the CDR3 is 15 residues. Between the trimmed V and J ends, which lost 0 bases and 0 bases, there was a span of 6 bases. The CDR3 bases are TGTGCCAGCAGTTACTCCAGTAGCTCCTACAATGAGCAGTTCTTC. Translated: CASSYSSSSYNEQFF.

The V call is TRBV7-9, the J call TRBJ1-5; D is undetermined. This CDR3 comprises 13 residues. V dropped 4 bases and J dropped 7 bases, with 11 bases sitting between them. The germline gives CDR1 SEHNR, CDR2 FQNEAQ (reference sequence). The CDR3 DNA sequence: TGTGCCAGCAGCTCTCCAGGAACCCAGCCCCAGCATTTT. It translates to CASSSPGTQPQHF.

This chain joins TRBV19 and TRBJ1-2; 11 bases map to TRBD1. CDR1 LNHDA and CDR2 SQIVND come from the germline V gene (reference sequence). After removal of 7 bases from V and 5 bases from J, the junction contained 9 bases not matched to a gene. The CDR3 totals 15 residues. CDR3 residues: CASTEDRGLWYGYTF. CDR3 in DNA: TGTGCCAGTACCGAGGACAGGGGGCTTTGGTATGGCTACACCTTC.

This sequence joins TRBV29-1 and TRBJ1-2, with 7 positions matching TRBD1. The ends lost 3 bases at V and 3 bases at J; junction bases unmatched: 1. Germline lookup yields CDR1 SQVTM and CDR2 ANQGSEA. The CDR3 loop spans 12 amino acids. The CDR3 protein is CSVDQGDYGYTF. CDR3 nucleotide sequence: TGCAGCGTTGATCAGGGGGACTATGGCTACACCTTC.

This sequence joins TRBV7-3 and TRBJ2-2; D is tentatively TRBD1 or TRBD2 (6 bases each). The germline V gene encodes CDR1 SGHTA and CDR2 FQGTGA. The CDR3 extends over 17 amino acids. Between the trimmed V and J ends, which lost 2 bases and 6 bases, there was a span of 19 bases. CDR3: CASSLGTFGGTAGELFF. The CDR3, as DNA: TGTGCCAGCAGCTTAGGGACCTTCGGGGGCACGGCCGGGGAGCTGTTTTTT.

The chain is built from TRBV6-2 or TRBV6-3 and TRBJ1-1; a weak D match, TRBD1 (5 bases). CDR3 length equals 14 residues. From germline, CDR1 is MNHEY and CDR2 SVGEGT. Trimming removed 3 bases from V and 5 bases from J, with 13 bases in between. As DNA, the CDR3 is TGTGCCAGCAGTTATACAGGTCGGAGAACTGAAGCTTTCTTT. This codes for CASSYTGRRTEAFF.

The rearrangement links TRBV4-1 to TRBJ2-3; D not certain. V lost 3 bases, J lost 2 bases, and 12 bases lay in between. Germline loops: CDR1 MGHRA, CDR2 YSYEKL. This CDR3 has 15 residues. CDR3 sequence (DNA): TGCGCCAGCAGCCAGGACCACTACCCCACAGATACGCAGTATTTT. Translation gives CASSQDHYPTDTQYF.

This rearrangement joins TRBV28 to TRBJ1-1; D is unresolved. The CDR3 is made up of 12 amino acids. Germline V gene sequence: CDR1 MDHEN, CDR2 SYDVKM. The germline V and J ends were trimmed by 9 bases and 3 bases, with 11 bases remaining between them. CDR3: CASTDSDTEAFF. CDR3 coding DNA: TGTGCCAGTACGGACTCGGACACTGAAGCTTTCTTT.

This clone turned up a few times. V is TRBV23-1 and J is TRBJ2-7, with D possibly matching TRBD2 (5 bases). TRBV23-1 falls under the ORF class, with uncertain function. V shed 7 bases and J shed 0 bases, with 22 bases lying between them. The CDR3 covers 17 residues. CDR3 sequence (DNA): TGCGCCAGCACCAGCCACCCCGGGATCGCAAGCTCCTACGAGCAGTACTTC. It is translated as CASTSHPGIASSYEQYF.

This clone turned up a few times. V is TRBV5-1 and J is TRBJ1-1; weak D call: TRBD1 (6 bases). This CDR3 spans 16 amino acids. The V gene's germline CDR1 is SGHRS and CDR2 YFSETQ. Trimming removed 4 bases at V and 1 base at J, with 17 bases between. For the CDR3, the DNA is TGCGCCAGCAGCCCGGTCGGGGGGCTGAGGAACACTGAAGCTTTCTTT. This sequence encodes CASSPVGGLRNTEAFF. Complete variable domain (other parts from reference TRBV5-1 and TRBJ1-1): KAGVTQTPRYLIKTRGQQVTLSCSPISGHRSVSWYQQTPGQGLQFLFEYFSETQRNKGNFPGRFSGRQFSNSRSEMNVSTLELGDSALYLCASSPVGGLRNTEAFFGQGTRLTVV.

The V and J genes are TRBV10-3 and TRBJ1-2; no reliable D call. Germline loops: CDR1 ENHRY, CDR2 SYGVKD. The CDR3 extends over 12 amino acids. V was shortened by 6 bases and J by 6 bases, with 11 bases between the two germline ends. In DNA, the CDR3 is TGTGCCATCAGCCCCTCGAGGGATGGCTACACCTTC. It encodes CAISPSRDGYTF.

The gene calls are TRBV6-5 and TRBJ2-2; D may be TRBD2 (7 bases). The CDR3 has 14 amino acids. Germline V lookup: CDR1 MNHEY, CDR2 SVGAGI. Trimming removed 6 bases from V and 6 bases from J, with 14 bases in between. The CDR3 bases are TGTGCCAGCAGGCGGGGGCTGGAGGCCGGGGAGCTGTTTTTT. It yields the protein CASRRGLEAGELFF.

V and J are TRBV24-1 and TRBJ2-1; D ambiguous. Germline CDR1 KGHDR, CDR2 SFDVKD. The ends were cut back, 0 bases at V and 8 bases at J, with 4 bases in the middle. This CDR3 contains 12 residues. The CDR3 here is CATSDLDYEQFF. Written as DNA, the CDR3 is TGTGCCACCAGTGATTTGGACTATGAGCAGTTCTTC.

This clone has just one count. This chain links TRBV5-6 with TRBJ1-1; D unclear. CDR3 length: 14 amino acids. CDR1 is SGHDT and CDR2 is YYEEEE in the germline V gene. Trimming removed 1 base at V and 1 base at J, with 8 bases between. The CDR3 loop is CASSLLLQNTEAFF. CDR3 nucleotide sequence: TGTGCCAGCAGCTTGCTCCTCCAGAACACTGAAGCTTTCTTT.